These 9 T cell receptor beta chains originate from one sample sequenced in a study of technical replicates of blood from a handful of donors. Clones were sequenced by immunoSEQ multiplex PCR, and TCRdb holds only the in-frame ones, with some missing. The profile shows about 59,000 clones, 80% to 95% of them singletons. Input material: PBMCs. The receptors were sampled from a human donor in good health. Some clones in this sample may be carry-over from other donors' samples.

This chain joins TRBV9 and TRBJ1-5; D is uncertain. Trimming stripped 3 bases from V and 0 bases from J, with 7 bases between. CDR3 length: 14 amino acids. Germline lookup yields CDR1 SGDLS and CDR2 YYNGEE. The CDR3 region is CASSASYSNQPQHF. The CDR3 DNA reads as TGTGCCAGCAGCGCCAGTTATAGCAATCAGCCCCAGCATTTT.

CDR3 coding DNA: TGTGCCAGTAGGACTGGGGGGGGGCAGCCCACTGAAGCTTTCTTT. Protein: CASRTGGGQPTEAFF. The J gene is TRBJ1-1, the V gene TRBV19, with a tentative D call TRBD1 (6 bases). CDR3 length: 15 residues. Trimming removed 6 bases from V and 4 bases from J, with 18 bases in between. The germline gives CDR1 LNHDA, CDR2 SQIVND (reference sequence).

The gene calls are TRBV23-1 and TRBJ1-2; D unclear. TRBV23-1 has ORF status, its function being uncertain. The CDR3 runs to 15 residues. Trimming took off 0 bases at V and 8 bases at J, with 16 bases between the two ends. In DNA, the CDR3 is TGCGCCAGCAGTCAATCGGCGGAGTCCTCTATGGGCTACACCTTC. This encodes CASSQSAESSMGYTF.

The chain has TRBV2 and TRBJ2-1; 7 bases align to TRBD1. Trimming cost V 4 bases and J 9 bases; bases outside gene matches: 9. This CDR3 comprises 14 residues. Germline CDR1 is SNHLY and CDR2 is FYNNEI. The CDR3 region has the DNA TGTGCCAGCAGTGGACAATCACAGGGGTTTGAGCAGTTCTTC. It yields the protein CASSGQSQGFEQFF.

This chain connects TRBV5-5 to TRBJ2-7; D not resolved. The CDR3 extends over 13 amino acids. The ends were cut back, 1 base at V and 2 bases at J, with 7 bases in the middle. CDR1 is SGHKS and CDR2 is YYEKEE in the germline V gene (reference sequence). Here the CDR3 DNA reads TGTGCCAGCAGCTTGACAGAGACCTACGAGCAGTACTTC. Translated, it gives CASSLTETYEQYF.

Points on this clone: Other DNA sequences in the sample encode the same CDR3. The CDR3 DNA follows: TGTGCCAGCAGCTTGGGACTAGCGGACTACGAGCAGTACTTC. Encoded protein: CASSLGLADYEQYF. The chain couples TRBV5-4 to TRBJ2-7, with 9 bases lining up with TRBD2. The CDR3 length is 14 residues. Germline V gives CDR1 SGHNT, CDR2 YYREEE (reference sequence). Trimming cost V 0 bases and J 3 bases; bases outside gene matches: 1.

This clone came up once. J is TRBJ2-5 and V is TRBV19; possible D gene TRBD2, 5 bases. Germline V gene data show CDR1 as LNHDA and CDR2 as SQIVND (reference sequence). The V end lost 3 bases, the J end lost 9 bases, and 17 bases lay between the germline ends. The CDR3 runs 14 residues. CDR3 DNA sequence: TGTGCCAGTAGTATCGGAGGCGGTTCCTATGCCCAGTACTTC. It codes for CASSIGGGSYAQYF.

This chain joins TRBV7-2 and TRBJ2-2; TRBD1 matches 7 bases. Per germline, CDR1 SGHTA and CDR2 FQGNSA. Trimming cost V 2 bases and J 2 bases; bases outside gene matches: 5. The CDR3 has 16 amino acids. CDR3 sequence reads: CASSLLSGGNTGELFF. In DNA, the CDR3 is TGTGCCAGCAGCTTACTCTCAGGGGGAAACACCGGGGAGCTGTTTTTT.

The chain links TRBV10-3 to TRBJ2-7, with 10 bases aligning to TRBD1. CDR1 and CDR2 (germline): ENHRY, SYGVKD. CDR3 length equals 15 residues. Trimming cost V 0 bases and J 3 bases; bases outside gene matches: 2. DNA for the CDR3: TGTGCCATCAGTGAGTCAGGGACAGGGGACTACGAGCAGTACTTC. Protein: CAISESGTGDYEQYF.